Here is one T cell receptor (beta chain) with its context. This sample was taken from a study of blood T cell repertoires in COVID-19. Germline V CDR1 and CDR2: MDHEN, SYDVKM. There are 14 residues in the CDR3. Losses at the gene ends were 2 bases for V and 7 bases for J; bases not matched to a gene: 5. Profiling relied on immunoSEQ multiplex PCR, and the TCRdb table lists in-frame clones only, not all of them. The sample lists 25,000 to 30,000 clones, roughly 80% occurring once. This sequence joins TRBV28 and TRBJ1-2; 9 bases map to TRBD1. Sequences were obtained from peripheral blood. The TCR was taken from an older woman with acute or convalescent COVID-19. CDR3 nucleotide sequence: TGTGCCAGCAGTTTAGAATGGGACAGGGTTGGCTACACCTTC. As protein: CASSLEWDRVGYTF.